The source of this T cell receptor (beta chain) is a study of cytomegalovirus exposure and HLA in healthy donors. This CDR3 comprises 13 residues. V lost 9 bases and J lost 11, with 17 bases in between. From germline, CDR1 is MDHEN and CDR2 SYDVKM. The PCR made use of 60 Vbeta and 13 Jbeta primers. Clones were read by immunoSEQ multiplex PCR, and TCRdb kept only the in-frame ones, dropping some. The sample shows about 150,000 clones, about 68% of them seen only once. The specimen was PBMCs. This sequence originates from a man aged 30 to 45 in good health and CMV-seronegative. This rearrangement joins TRBV28 to TRBJ1-6; D is undetermined. The CDR3 DNA sequence: TGTGCCAGTAGCTTCGGGGTTCTGGCACCCCTCCACTTT. Residues: CASSFGVLAPLHF. Using reference TRBV28 and TRBJ1-6 for the parts outside the CDR3, the full variable domain is DVKVTQSSRYLVKRTGEKVFLECVQDMDHENMFWYRQDPGLGLRLIYFSYDVKMKEKGDIPEGYSVSREKKERFSLILESASTNQTSMYLCASSFGVLAPLHFGNGTRLTVT.